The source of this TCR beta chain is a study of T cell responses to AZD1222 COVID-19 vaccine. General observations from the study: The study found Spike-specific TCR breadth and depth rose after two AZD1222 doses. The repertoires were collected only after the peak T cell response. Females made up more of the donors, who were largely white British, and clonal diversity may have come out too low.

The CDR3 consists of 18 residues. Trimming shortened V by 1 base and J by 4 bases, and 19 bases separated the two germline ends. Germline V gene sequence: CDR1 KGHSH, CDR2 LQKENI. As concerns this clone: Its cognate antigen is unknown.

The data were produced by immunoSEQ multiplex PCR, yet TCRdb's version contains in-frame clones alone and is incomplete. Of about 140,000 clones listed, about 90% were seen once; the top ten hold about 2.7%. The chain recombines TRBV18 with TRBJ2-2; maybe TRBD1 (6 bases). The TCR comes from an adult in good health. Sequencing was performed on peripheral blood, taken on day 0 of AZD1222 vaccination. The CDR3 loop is CASSPRALGQRFTGELFF. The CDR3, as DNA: TGTGCCAGCTCACCACGGGCTCTAGGACAGAGATTCACCGGGGAGCTGTTTTTT.